The present T cell receptor beta chain was sequenced within a study of T cell repertoires in cytomegalovirus infection. From the reads, TCRdb called clonotypes with MiXCR, one entry per CDR3 protein. The sample has roughly 990,000 distinct CDR3 sequences; about 33% are singletons. On this clonotype: The antigen is undetermined.

The study's findings and limits: The cumulative frequency of public TCR beta families distinguished individuals who carried CMV together with the relevant HLA.

The CDR3 totals 16 residues. The germline V and J ends were trimmed by 0 bases and 5 bases, with 14 bases remaining between them. Germline V CDR1 and CDR2: MNHNS, SASEGT. This clonotype originated in a human donor in good health (CMV status not recorded). Some clones in this sample may be carry-over from other donors' samples. The rearrangement joins TRBV6-1 to TRBJ1-3; perhaps TRBD1 as D (5 bases). Sample: cultured CD8+ T cells from PBMCs, taken from culture after CMV antigen stimulation. CDR3 nucleotide sequence: TGTGCCAGCAGTGAAGCCGCAGGGAGTACCAGAAACACCATATATTTT. Protein sequence: CASSEAAGSTRNTIYF.